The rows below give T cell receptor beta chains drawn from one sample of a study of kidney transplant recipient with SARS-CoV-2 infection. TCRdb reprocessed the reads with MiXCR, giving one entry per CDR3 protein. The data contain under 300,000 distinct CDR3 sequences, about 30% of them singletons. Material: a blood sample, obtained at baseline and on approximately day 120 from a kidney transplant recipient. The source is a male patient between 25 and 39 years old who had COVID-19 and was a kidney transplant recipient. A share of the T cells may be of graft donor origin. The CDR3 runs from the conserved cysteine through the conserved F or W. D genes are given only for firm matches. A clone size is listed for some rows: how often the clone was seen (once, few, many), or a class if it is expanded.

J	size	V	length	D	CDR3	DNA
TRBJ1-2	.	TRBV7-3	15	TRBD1	CASNQSGQGASGYTF	TGTGCCAGCAACCAATCCGGACAGGGGGCCTCTGGCTACACCTTC
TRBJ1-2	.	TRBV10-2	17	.	CASSRVITSRKTYSYTF	TGCGCCAGCAGTAGAGTAATCACTTCTAGAAAGACCTATAGCTACACCTTC
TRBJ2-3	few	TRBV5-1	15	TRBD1	CASSSWDSRTDTQYF	TGCGCCAGCAGCTCATGGGACAGCCGCACAGATACGCAGTATTTT
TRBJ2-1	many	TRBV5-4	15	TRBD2	CASSYGLAPNNEQFF	TGTGCCAGCAGCTACGGACTAGCGCCTAACAATGAGCAGTTCTTC
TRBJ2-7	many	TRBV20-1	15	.	CSARDPQGGQYEQYF	TGCAGTGCTAGAGATCCACAGGGAGGTCAGTACGAGCAGTACTTC
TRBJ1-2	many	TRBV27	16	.	CASSPYVGRIKDGYTF	TGTGCCAGCAGTCCGTACGTGGGGAGAATAAAGGATGGCTACACCTTC
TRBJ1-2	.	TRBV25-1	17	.	CASSYYGELGKTYGYTF	TGTGCCAGCAGTTATTACGGAGAACTGGGAAAGACCTATGGCTACACCTTC
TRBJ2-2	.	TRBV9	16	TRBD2	CASSVGPSGSAGELFF	TGTGCCAGCAGCGTAGGACCTAGCGGGAGCGCCGGGGAGCTGTTTTTT
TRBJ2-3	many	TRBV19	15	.	CASSIIRNGRDTQYF	TGTGCCAGTAGTATTATACGAAACGGAAGAGATACGCAGTATTTT
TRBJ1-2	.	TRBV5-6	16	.	CASVVSNSRKTYGYTF	TGTGCCAGCGTGGTGAGCAATAGTCGAAAGACCTATGGCTACACCTTC
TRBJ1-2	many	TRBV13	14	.	CASSLTTGYYGYTF	TGTGCCAGCAGCTTGACGACCGGTTACTATGGCTACACCTTC
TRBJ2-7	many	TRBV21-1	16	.	CASSNRLAGGLGEQYF	TGTGCCAGCAGCAACCGACTAGCGGGAGGGCTGGGGGAGCAGTACTTC
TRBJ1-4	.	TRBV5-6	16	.	CASSLSLGQVNEKLFF	TGTGCCAGCAGTCTTAGCTTGGGACAAGTCAATGAAAAACTGTTTTTT
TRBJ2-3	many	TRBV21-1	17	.	CASREPVATVMQDTQYF	TGTGCCAGCAGAGAACCGGTAGCTACAGTCATGCAAGATACGCAGTATTTT
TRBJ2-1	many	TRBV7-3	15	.	CASSLRRSDQPEQFF	TGTGCCAGCAGCTTAAGGCGCTCGGACCAACCGGAGCAGTTCTTC
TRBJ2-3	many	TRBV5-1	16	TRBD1	CASSLQGAREFDTQYF	TGCGCCAGCAGCTTACAGGGGGCCCGCGAGTTTGATACGCAGTATTTT
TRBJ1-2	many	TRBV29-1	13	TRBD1	CSVVGQGAGGYTF	TGCAGCGTTGTGGGACAGGGGGCTGGTGGCTACACCTTC
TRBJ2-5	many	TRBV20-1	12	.	CSARSGEETQYF	TGCAGTGCTAGGTCGGGGGAAGAGACCCAGTACTTC
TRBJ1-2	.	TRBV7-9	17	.	CASSGAPYHGKTCGYTF	TGTGCCAGCAGCGGGGCCCCATACCATGGAAAGACCTGTGGCTACACCTTC
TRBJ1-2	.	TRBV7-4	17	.	CASSTSNSTRKTYGYTF	TGTGCCAGCAGCACGTCGAATTCAACTCGAAAGACCTATGGCTACACCTTC
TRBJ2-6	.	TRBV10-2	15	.	CASSERVAGANVLTF	TGCGCCAGCAGTGAAAGAGTAGCTGGGGCCAACGTCCTGACTTTC
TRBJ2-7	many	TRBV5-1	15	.	CASSLAQPSSYEQYF	TGCGCCAGCAGCTTGGCCCAGCCTTCCTCCTACGAGCAGTACTTC
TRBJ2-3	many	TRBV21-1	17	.	CASSIGIATVMQDTQYF	TGTGCCAGCAGCATCGGGATAGCTACAGTCATGCAAGATACGCAGTATTTT
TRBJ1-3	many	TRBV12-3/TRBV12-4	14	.	CASSLSAQRNTIYF	TGTGCCAGCAGTTTATCGGCACAAAGAAACACCATATATTTT
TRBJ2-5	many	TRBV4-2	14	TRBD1	CASSSRDSQETQYF	TGTGCCAGCAGCTCCCGGGACAGCCAAGAGACCCAGTACTTC
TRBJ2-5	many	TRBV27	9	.	CASRSGQYF	TGTGCCAGCAGAAGTGGGCAGTACTTC
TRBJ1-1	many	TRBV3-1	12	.	CASSLADREAFF	TGTGCCAGCAGCCTCGCCGACCGGGAAGCTTTCTTT
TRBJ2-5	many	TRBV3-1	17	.	CASSGPVPISFSETQYF	TGTGCCAGCAGCGGGCCTGTTCCCATTTCTTTCTCTGAGACCCAGTACTTC
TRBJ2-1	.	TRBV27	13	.	CASGFGGRDEQFF	TGTGCCAGCGGTTTTGGGGGGCGGGATGAGCAGTTCTTC
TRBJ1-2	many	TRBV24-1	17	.	CATSDTFSTRKTYGYTF	TGTGCCACCAGTGATACATTTAGTACCAGAAAGACCTATGGCTACACCTTC
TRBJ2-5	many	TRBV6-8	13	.	CASRRGGKETQYF	TGTGCCAGCAGGCGTGGTGGTAAAGAGACCCAGTACTTC
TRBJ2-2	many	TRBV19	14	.	CAIKKGRNTGELFF	TGTGCCATTAAAAAGGGGAGGAACACCGGGGAGCTGTTTTTT
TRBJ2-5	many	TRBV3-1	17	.	CASSHLVPISFSETQYF	TGTGCCAGCAGCCATTTAGTTCCCATTTCTTTCTCTGAGACCCAGTACTTC
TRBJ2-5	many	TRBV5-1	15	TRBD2	CASSLGATSGETQYF	TGCGCCAGCAGCTTGGGGGCGACTAGCGGGGAGACCCAGTACTTC
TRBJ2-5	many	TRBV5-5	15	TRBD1	CASSLRQGARETQYF	TGTGCCAGCAGCTTGAGACAGGGGGCTCGTGAGACCCAGTACTTC
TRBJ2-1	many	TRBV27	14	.	CASSLSLVYNEQFF	TGTGCCAGCAGTCTTTCACTGGTCTACAATGAGCAGTTCTTC
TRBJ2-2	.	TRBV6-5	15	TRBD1	CASSQGQRNTGELFF	TGTGCCAGCAGCCAGGGACAGAGGAACACCGGGGAGCTGTTTTTT
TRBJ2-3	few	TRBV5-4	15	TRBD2	CASSGGGTAVDTQYF	TGTGCCAGCAGCGGGGGGGGAACGGCGGTAGATACGCAGTATTTT
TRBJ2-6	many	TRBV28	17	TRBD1	CASRTDRGSSGANVLTF	TGTGCCAGCAGAACCGACAGGGGATCATCTGGGGCCAACGTCCTGACTTTC
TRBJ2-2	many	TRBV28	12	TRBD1	CASTQDRGGLFF	TGTGCCAGCACCCAGGACAGGGGTGGACTGTTTTTT
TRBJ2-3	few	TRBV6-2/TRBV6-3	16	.	CASSYSEVGNTDTQYF	TGTGCCAGCAGTTACTCGGAGGTGGGGAACACAGATACGCAGTATTTT
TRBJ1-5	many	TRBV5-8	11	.	CASSLGGPQHF	TGTGCCAGCAGCTTGGGCGGGCCCCAGCATTTT
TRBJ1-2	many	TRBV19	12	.	CASSLGLHGYTF	TGTGCCAGTAGCCTTGGACTTCATGGCTACACCTTC
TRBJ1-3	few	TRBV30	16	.	CAWRRYRANSGNTIYF	TGTGCCTGGAGGAGATACAGGGCAAACTCTGGAAACACCATATATTTT
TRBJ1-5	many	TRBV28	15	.	CASSPSEGSNQPQHF	TGTGCCAGCAGTCCGTCCGAGGGTAGCAATCAGCCCCAGCATTTT
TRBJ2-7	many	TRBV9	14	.	CASSVVEGGSEQYF	TGTGCCAGCAGCGTAGTTGAAGGCGGGTCCGAGCAGTACTTC
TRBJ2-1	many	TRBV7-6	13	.	CASRNGRGSEQFF	TGTGCCAGCAGGAACGGTAGAGGGAGTGAGCAGTTCTTC
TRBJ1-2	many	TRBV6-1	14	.	CASSEALDLYGYTF	TGTGCCAGCAGTGAAGCCCTTGACCTGTATGGCTACACCTTC
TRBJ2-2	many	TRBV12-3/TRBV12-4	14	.	CASTRRIFTGELFF	TGTGCCAGCACGAGGCGGATATTCACCGGGGAGCTGTTTTTT
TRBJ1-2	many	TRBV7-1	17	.	CASSMAFHEGKTYGYTF	TGTGCCAGCAGCATGGCTTTTCACGAGGGAAAGACCTATGGCTACACCTTC
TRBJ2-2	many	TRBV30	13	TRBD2	CAWSSGRTGELFF	TGTGCCTGGTCTAGCGGGAGAACCGGGGAGCTGTTTTTT